One T cell receptor (beta chain) is described in this entry. The antigen is unknown. This sample is part of a study of T cell repertoires in cytomegalovirus infection. For the study at large: Through public TCR beta signatures, both CMV infection and matching HLA type were indicated. Study-level results: Cumulative public TCR beta family frequency identified CMV carriers with the relevant HLA. The ex vivo response was dominated by HLA-C-restricted CMV-specific TCR beta clonotypes.

Germline V gene sequence: CDR1 SNHLY, CDR2 FYNNEI. Trimming removed 3 bases at V and 5 bases at J, with 13 bases between. The CDR3 runs 14 residues. TCRdb re-called the reads with MiXCR, one entry per CDR3 protein. The top ten hold around a sixth of the sample, which has 600,000 to 700,000 distinct CDR3 sequences, around 35% seen once. The sequence came from a human donor in good health (CMV status not recorded). Some clones in this sample may be carry-over from other donors' samples. The V and J genes are TRBV2 and TRBJ2-5; D remains ambiguous. Sequenced material: cultured PBMCs, taken from culture after CMV antigen stimulation. CDR3 residues: CASSEGRDGETQYF. The DNA for the CDR3 is TGTGCCAGCAGTGAGGGCCGAGACGGGGAGACCCAGTACTTC.